The 12 T cell receptor beta chains given below trace back to one sample, sequenced in a study of regulatory T cells in long-lasting Graves disease. Combining iRepertoire HTBI primers with Arm-PCR of CDR3 regions, the authors built TCR beta libraries. Via MiXCR, TCRdb re-called the multiplex PCR reads, giving one row per CDR3 protein. This table holds some 500,000 distinct CDR3 sequences, about 16% found once. Indicated time point: newly diagnosed GD, antithyroid drugs for less than 3 months. RNA isolated from PBMCs was used to make the TCR library. These data are also associated with another study on T cells in Graves' hyperthyroidism and ophthalmopathy.

The sequenced sample was peripheral blood mononuclear cells (PBMCs), obtained at new diagnosis, from a patient treated with antithyroid drugs. The receptors come from a woman between 40 and 65 years old with Graves disease.

This clonotype has only a few counts. The V gene is TRBV5-1, the J gene TRBJ1-3; 7 bases agree with TRBD1. From germline, CDR1 is SGHRS and CDR2 YFSETQ. The CDR3 runs 16 residues. J was trimmed by 0 bases and V by 4 bases; bases with no gene match: 7. As DNA, the CDR3 is TGCGCCAGCAGCGCGCCGGGACAGCCCTCTGGAAACACCATATATTTT. Protein: CASSAPGQPSGNTIYF.

This clonotype was found a few times. With a much larger clone just one base away, this may be a read error. The CDR3: CTSSVNDYEQYF. The CDR3 DNA follows: TGTACCAGCAGTGTCAATGACTACGAGCAGTACTTC. The chain recombines TRBV2 with TRBJ2-7; D not certain. There are 12 residues in the CDR3. Germline-derived CDR1 and CDR2 are SNHLY and FYNNEI.

The genes are TRBV11-3 and TRBJ2-1, with a weak D call TRBD1 (6 bases). This CDR3 comprises 14 residues. V was pared by 6 bases and J by 5 bases, with 14 bases between. In germline, CDR1 is SGHNT, CDR2 YENEEA. CDR3 sequence (DNA): TGTGCCAGCAGTCTTAGAGGGGGTAACAATGAGCAGTTCTTC. Residues: CASSLRGGNNEQFF.

There are a few counts of this clonotype. This sequence joins TRBV9 and TRBJ2-5; D is possibly TRBD1 (5 bases). Germline V gene lookup returns CDR1 SGDLS and CDR2 YYNGEE. The CDR3 spans 13 residues. Trimming removed 0 bases at V and 4 bases at J, with 7 bases between. The CDR3 coding sequence is TGTGCCAGCAGCGTAGCAGGGTCAGAGACCCAGTACTTC. As protein: CASSVAGSETQYF.

As regards this clonotype: With a much larger clone just one base away, this may be a read error. The chain couples TRBV7-4 to TRBJ2-7; D uncertain. Germline CDR1 reads SGHVT; CDR2 reads SQSDAQ. V gave up 5 bases and J gave up 2 bases, with 19 bases separating them. CDR3 length equals 16 residues. The CDR3 here is CASSPTAQDLTYEQYF. For the CDR3, the DNA is TGTGCCAGCAGCCCGACTGCACAAGACCTAACCTACGAGCAGTACTTC.

This clonotype was seen at least ten times. V is TRBV11-2 and J is TRBJ1-1, with a tentative D call TRBD1 (6 bases). Trimming shortened V by 1 base and J by 5 bases, and 11 bases separated the two germline ends. Germline CDR1 SGHAT, CDR2 FQNNGV. This CDR3 contains 14 residues. Here the CDR3 reads CASSLVGGSTEAFF. DNA for the CDR3: TGTGCCAGCAGCTTAGTCGGGGGCTCTACTGAAGCTTTCTTT.

The V and J genes are TRBV19 and TRBJ2-1, with TRBD2 matching 11 bases. The V gene end was trimmed by 3 bases and the J gene end by 9 bases; junction bases not matched to a gene: 7. The germline V gene encodes CDR1 LNHDA and CDR2 SQIVND (reference sequence). The CDR3 totals 15 residues. The CDR3 DNA is TGTGCCAGTAGTATTCTAGCGGGAGGTTTGGCTGAGCAGTTCTTC. Its protein is CASSILAGGLAEQFF.

This clonotype came up many times. The chain combines TRBV20-1 with TRBJ1-1; D not certain. This CDR3 contains 13 residues. Germline CDR1 and CDR2: DFQATT and SNEGSKA (reference sequence). Trimming removed 2 bases from V and 11 bases from J, with 18 bases in between. The CDR3 nucleotides read TGCAGTGCTAGATTGGAGGCGAGGGTCACGGCTTTCTTT. Translated: CSARLEARVTAFF.

This clonotype was counted many times. V usage is TRBV3-1 and J usage is TRBJ1-1; D is perhaps TRBD1 (6 bases). Trimming removed 3 bases from V and 1 base from J, with 12 bases in between. The CDR3 totals 15 residues. CDR1 and CDR2 from the germline V gene are LGHDT and YNNKEL (reference sequence). In DNA, the CDR3 is TGTGCCAGCAGCCACAGACAGGCTTCGAACACTGAAGCTTTCTTT. It encodes CASSHRQASNTEAFF.

This clonotype occurred many times. V is TRBV18 and J is TRBJ1-4, with D maybe TRBD1 (5 bases). CDR1 is KGHSH, CDR2 LQKENI, per germline. Trimming took off 0 bases at V and 7 bases at J, with 12 bases between the two ends. This CDR3 is built from 15 residues. DNA of the CDR3: TGTGCCAGCTCACCACCGAGGGGATTCGGTGAAAAACTGTTTTTT. Translating gives CASSPPRGFGEKLFF.

This clonotype has a count of ten or more. The chain uses TRBV11-2 and TRBJ2-7, with D hard to call. Germline values: CDR1 SGHAT, CDR2 FQNNGV. V shed 1 base and J shed 2 bases, with 9 bases lying between them. CDR3 length: 14 amino acids. The CDR3 nucleotides are TGTGCCAGCAGCTTAGTAGATTTAACCTACGAGCAGTACTTC. Translation: CASSLVDLTYEQYF.

This rearrangement joins TRBV6-6 to TRBJ1-5; possible D gene TRBD1, 5 bases. V lost 0 bases, J lost 0 bases, and 15 bases lay in between. Germline V gene sequence: CDR1 MNHNY, CDR2 SVGAGI (reference sequence). The CDR3 is 18 amino acids. The DNA of the CDR3 is TGTGCCAGCAGTTACTCGAGCCGGGGCCGGTTTAGCAATCAGCCCCAGCATTTT. This translates into CASSYSSRGRFSNQPQHF.